What follows are 20 T cell receptor beta chains derived from one specimen sequenced in a study of CD8 T cells in Susac syndrome. Random hexamers primed reverse transcription of about 0.45 to 1 ug RNA. In TCRdb, the immunoSEQ multiplex PCR reads were re-called with MiXCR into one record per CDR3 protein. Among a few hundred thousand distinct CDR3 sequences listed, approximately 85% were seen once. The sequenced sample consisted of CD8+ T cells from PBMCs. These receptors were collected from a human donor with multiple sclerosis.

Note on this clonotype: One junction end disagrees with the germline gene, perhaps due to a read error. The J gene is TRBJ2-7, the V gene TRBV7-9; either TRBD1 or TRBD2 may supply D (6 bases each). This CDR3 comprises 12 residues. Germline CDR1 is SEHNR and CDR2 is FQNEAQ (reference sequence). The CDR3 DNA sequence: TGTGCCAGCAGCTTAGATGGGGGGCAGGGCCGCTTC. Translated, it gives CASSLDGGQGRF. Combining the CDR3 with reference TRBV7-9 and TRBJ2-7 gives the whole variable domain DTGVSQNPRHKITKRGQNVTFRCDPISEHNRLYWYRQTLGQGPEFLTYFQNEAQLEKSRLLSDRFSAERPKGSFSTLEIQRTEQGDSAMYLCASSLDGGQGRFGPGTRLTVT.

This chain uses TRBV7-3 with TRBJ2-1, with D possibly called TRBD1 or TRBD2 (6 bases each). In germline, CDR1 is SGHTA, CDR2 FQGTGA. The CDR3 extends over 14 amino acids. Trimming left V 5 bases short and J 8 bases short, with 16 bases between. The CDR3 DNA follows: TGTGCCAGCAGCCCCGGGTGGGGGGCTGATGAGCAGTTCTTC. As protein: CASSPGWGADEQFF.

This rearrangement joins TRBV28 to TRBJ2-7; D is perhaps TRBD1 or TRBD2 (6 bases each). With 3 bases removed from V and 6 bases from J, the gap between germline ends came to 12 bases. Germline CDR1 MDHEN, CDR2 SYDVKM. This CDR3 comprises 13 residues. This CDR3 reads CASSLGEGGEQYF. For the CDR3, the DNA is TGTGCCAGCAGTTTGGGAGAGGGGGGCGAGCAGTACTTC. Using reference TRBV28 and TRBJ2-7 for the parts outside the CDR3, the full variable domain is DVKVTQSSRYLVKRTGEKVFLECVQDMDHENMFWYRQDPGLGLRLIYFSYDVKMKEKGDIPEGYSVSREKKERFSLILESASTNQTSMYLCASSLGEGGEQYFGPGTRLTVT.

The V and J genes are TRBV15 and TRBJ1-2, with D unresolved. There are 14 residues in the CDR3. V was clipped by 4 bases and J by 0 bases, with 9 bases between them. CDR1 is LNHNV, CDR2 YYDKDF, per germline (reference sequence). As DNA, the CDR3 is TGTGCCACCAGCAAAGTCTCCTCTAACTATGGCTACACCTTC. Translated: CATSKVSSNYGYTF.

This clonotype has only one observation. The rearrangement joins TRBV2 to TRBJ1-4; D may be TRBD1 (6 bases). Trimming removed 1 base from V and 0 bases from J, with 9 bases in between. The germline V gene encodes CDR1 SNHLY and CDR2 FYNNEI. This CDR3 comprises 16 residues. This CDR3 reads CASSEGTDSTNEKLFF. CDR3 bases: TGTGCCAGCAGTGAAGGGACAGACTCAACTAATGAAAAACTGTTTTTT.

V and J are TRBV6-5 and TRBJ2-7; D is unresolved. Trimming pared 0 bases from V and 4 bases from J, leaving 7 bases between. The CDR3 loop spans 13 amino acids. Germline V gives CDR1 MNHEY, CDR2 SVGAGI. The CDR3 nucleotides read TGTGCCAGCAGTTACTCGAATCTTTACGAGCAGTACTTC. Amino acids: CASSYSNLYEQYF.

This clonotype occurred a few times. The rearrangement joins TRBV29-1 to TRBJ2-7; D is unresolved. Germline loops: CDR1 SQVTM, CDR2 ANQGSEA. The CDR3 spans 13 residues. The V gene lost 4 bases and the J gene lost 0 bases, with 10 bases spanning the gap. The CDR3 loop is CSVVGRSSYEQYF. DNA of the CDR3: TGCAGCGTTGTAGGACGGTCCTCCTACGAGCAGTACTTC.

This clonotype was seen only once. The chain combines TRBV7-9 with TRBJ2-7; 10 nucleotides match TRBD2. V shed 6 bases, J shed 3 bases, and the junction held 11 bases outside the gene matches. CDR1 and CDR2 (germline): SEHNR, FQNEAQ (reference sequence). The CDR3 is 16 amino acids. The DNA for the CDR3 is TGTGCCAGCAGAGGGACTAGCGAGAGAGGAGACTACGAGCAGTACTTC. The encoded protein is CASRGTSERGDYEQYF.

The rearrangement uses TRBV6-1 and TRBJ2-3; unclear D gene. Looked up from germline, CDR1 is MNHNS and CDR2 is SASEGT. The V and J ends lost 4 bases and 6 bases respectively, with 14 bases between them. The length of the CDR3 is 14 residues. DNA for the CDR3: TGTGCCAGCAGTGCTAGACACCCCCCGGATACGCAGTATTTT. Translated: CASSARHPPDTQYF.

This sequence joins TRBV4-1 and TRBJ2-7; D may be TRBD1 or TRBD2 (5 bases each). Germline assignment: CDR1 MGHRA and CDR2 YSYEKL. CDR3 length equals 14 residues. V was pared by 1 base and J by 2 bases, with 9 bases between. The CDR3 nucleotides read TGCGCCAGCAGCCAAGTGCAGGGACCCTACGAGCAGTACTTC. Its translation is CASSQVQGPYEQYF.

The rearrangement joins TRBV6-5 to TRBJ1-2; TRBD1 matches at 12 bases. The CDR3 runs to 16 residues. V trimming: 0 bases; J trimming: 7 bases; junction bases outside the gene matches: 6. Germline V gene data show CDR1 as MNHEY and CDR2 as SVGAGI. The CDR3 is CASSYSRGQGAFGYTF. The CDR3 coding sequence is TGTGCCAGCAGTTACTCGAGGGGACAGGGGGCGTTTGGCTACACCTTC.

In this sample, this clonotype turned up once. The rearrangement joins TRBV5-1 to TRBJ2-3; the D is unclear. Germline-derived CDR1 and CDR2 are SGHRS and YFSETQ. V lost 4 bases to trimming and J lost 4 bases, with 7 bases between them. The CDR3 length is 12 residues. The CDR3: CASSLWPDTQYF. Written as DNA, the CDR3 is TGCGCCAGCAGCCTCTGGCCAGATACGCAGTATTTT.

The chain is built from TRBV5-6 and TRBJ1-1; 7 bases line up with TRBD1. The CDR3 is 15 residues long. Losses at the gene ends were 3 bases for V and 6 bases for J; bases not matched to a gene: 11. Germline V gene sequence: CDR1 SGHDT, CDR2 YYEEEE. The CDR3 nucleotides read TGTGCCAGCAGCTCTCTCACTCACAGGGGCGCTGAAGCTTTCTTT. This translates into CASSSLTHRGAEAFF. The complete variable domain, with remaining parts taken from reference TRBV5-6 and TRBJ1-1, reads DAGVTQSPTHLIKTRGQQVTLRCSPKSGHDTVSWYQQALGQGPQFIFQYYEEEERQRGNFPDRFSGHQFPNYSSELNVNALLLGDSALYLCASSSLTHRGAEAFFGQGTRLTVV.

This chain connects TRBV12-5 to TRBJ2-1; D gene ambiguous. Trimming shortened V by 4 bases and J by 14 bases, and 12 bases separated the two germline ends. In germline, CDR1 is LGHNT, CDR2 FRNRAP. The CDR3 has 11 residues. CDR3 in amino acids: CASGYEVPEFF. DNA of the CDR3: TGTGCTAGTGGTTACGAGGTACCCGAGTTCTTC.

This rearrangement joins TRBV27 to TRBJ2-7; D gene uncertain. The germline CDR1 and CDR2 sequences are MNHEY and SMNVEV (reference sequence). The CDR3 is 14 amino acids. V shed 5 bases and J shed 0 bases, with 11 bases lying between them. The DNA for the CDR3 is TGTGCCAGCAGTCTGTACACAAGCTCCTACGAGCAGTACTTC. Translated, it gives CASSLYTSSYEQYF.

A few counts support this clonotype. This sequence joins TRBV7-9 and TRBJ2-7; a possible D gene is TRBD1 (5 bases). Trimming cost V 3 bases and J 5 bases, with 14 bases left between them. CDR3 length: 14 amino acids. Germline loops: CDR1 SEHNR, CDR2 FQNEAQ (reference sequence). CDR3 region: CASSLGWGSNEQYF. The CDR3 coding sequence is TGTGCCAGCAGCTTGGGTTGGGGCAGCAACGAGCAGTACTTC.

This clonotype was seen just once. The chain carries TRBV27 and TRBJ1-4; 8 nucleotides line up with TRBD1. With 5 bases clipped from V and 7 bases from J, the junction kept 9 bases outside the gene matches. CDR1 is MNHEY and CDR2 is SMNVEV in the germline V gene (reference sequence). CDR3 length: 15 residues. The CDR3 DNA is TGTGCCAGCAGTGAAGCCCTCGGGACAGGTGAAAAACTGTTTTTT. Its translation: CASSEALGTGEKLFF.

This sequence joins TRBV7-9 and TRBJ1-1; TRBD1 matches at 10 bases. Trimming cost V 5 bases and J 4 bases; bases outside gene matches: 4. Looked up from germline, CDR1 is SEHNR and CDR2 is FQNEAQ (reference sequence). There are 14 residues in the CDR3. CDR3 nucleotides: TGTGCCAGCAGCGCGGACAGGGGGACCACTGAAGCTTTCTTT. Amino acid sequence: CASSADRGTTEAFF.

This chain joins TRBV4-2 and TRBJ2-1; 7 nucleotides match TRBD2. This CDR3 has 16 residues. Germline values: CDR1 LGHNA, CDR2 YNFKEQ. The trim removed 4 bases at V and 5 bases at J, leaving 11 bases unmatched. The CDR3 region has the DNA TGTGCCAGCAGCCTCCAGGTGGCTAGCGGAAACAATGAGCAGTTCTTC. This codes for CASSLQVASGNNEQFF.

The gene calls are TRBV19 and TRBJ2-2; tentatively, D is TRBD1 (5 bases). The CDR3 runs 18 residues. Per germline, CDR1 LNHDA and CDR2 SQIVND (reference sequence). Deletions cut 5 bases from V and 1 base from J, with 20 bases between. This chain's CDR3 is CASSLGVLGQWNTGELFF. The CDR3 DNA reads TGTGCCAGTAGTTTAGGGGTTTTAGGGCAGTGGAACACCGGGGAGCTGTTTTTT.